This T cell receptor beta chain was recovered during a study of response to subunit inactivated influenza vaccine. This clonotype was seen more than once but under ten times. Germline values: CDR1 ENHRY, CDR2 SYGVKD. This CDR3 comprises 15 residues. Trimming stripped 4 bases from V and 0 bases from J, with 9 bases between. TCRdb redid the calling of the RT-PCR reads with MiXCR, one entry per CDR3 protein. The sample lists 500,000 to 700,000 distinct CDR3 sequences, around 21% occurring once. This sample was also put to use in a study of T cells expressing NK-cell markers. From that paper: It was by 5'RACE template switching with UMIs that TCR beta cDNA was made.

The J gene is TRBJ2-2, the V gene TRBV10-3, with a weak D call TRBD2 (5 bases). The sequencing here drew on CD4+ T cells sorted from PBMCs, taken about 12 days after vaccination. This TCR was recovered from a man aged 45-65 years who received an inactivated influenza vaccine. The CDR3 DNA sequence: TGTGCCATCAGTGGGAGCGGCACGAACACCGGGGAGCTGTTTTTT. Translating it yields CAISGSGTNTGELFF.